The 18 T cell receptor beta chains listed next were all sequenced from one sample in a study of T cell responses to AZD1222 COVID-19 vaccine. Some clones are missing from TCRdb's copy, which holds only in-frame ones; the method was immunoSEQ multiplex PCR. The table records about 72,000 clones, more than 75% of them present only once. This material consisted of peripheral blood, taken on day 0 of AZD1222 vaccination. These receptors originate from an adult in good health.

This chain links TRBV6-2 or TRBV6-3 with TRBJ2-3, with D unclear. Trimming stripped 3 bases from V and 5 bases from J, with 6 bases between. The CDR3 length is 12 residues. Looked up from germline, CDR1 is MNHEY and CDR2 is SVGEGT. CDR3 sequence (DNA): TGTGCCAGCAGTTATATCAGAGATACGCAGTATTTT. Translated, it gives CASSYIRDTQYF.

This chain connects TRBV4-3 to TRBJ1-3; D is uncertain. The CDR3 covers 14 residues. Germline V CDR1 and CDR2: LGHNA, YSLEER. V lost 1 base to trimming and J lost 6 bases, with 10 bases between them. CDR3 loop: CASSQVRGVNTIYF. CDR3 coding DNA: TGCGCCAGCAGCCAAGTTCGGGGAGTAAACACCATATATTTT.

The rearrangement joins TRBV2 to TRBJ1-1; D is perhaps TRBD1 (6 bases). The germline CDR1 and CDR2 sequences are SNHLY and FYNNEI. The CDR3 totals 11 residues. Trimming left V 8 bases short and J 3 bases short, with 7 bases between. The DNA of the CDR3 is TGTGCCAGCGACAGGCACACTGAAGCTTTCTTT. Residues: CASDRHTEAFF.

The chain has TRBV7-2 and TRBJ1-6; no clear D gene. Per the germline V gene, CDR1 is SGHTA and CDR2 is FQGNSA. This CDR3 has 14 amino acids. V was shortened by 4 bases and J by 5 bases, with 9 bases between the two germline ends. Here the CDR3 DNA reads TGTGCCAGCAGCTGGGCAGCAGATAATTCACCCCTCCACTTT. Translating gives CASSWAADNSPLHF.

The rearrangement joins TRBV18 to TRBJ2-7; D gene ambiguous. Per the germline V gene, CDR1 is KGHSH and CDR2 is LQKENI. This CDR3 spans 12 amino acids. Trimming took off 6 bases at V and 6 bases at J, with 12 bases between the two ends. CDR3: CASSNQGSEQYF. For the CDR3, the DNA is TGTGCCAGCTCGAATCAAGGCTCCGAGCAGTACTTC.

The rearrangement joins TRBV7-2 to TRBJ1-1; D not resolved. The CDR3 extends over 14 amino acids. V was cut by 3 bases and J by 2 bases, with 10 bases left in between. CDR1 and CDR2 (germline): SGHTA, FQGNSA. The DNA for the CDR3 is TGTGCCAGCAGCTTGGCAGGTCGAAACACTGAAGCTTTCTTT. It specifies CASSLAGRNTEAFF.

The V gene is TRBV5-1, the J gene TRBJ1-1, with D maybe TRBD1 (6 bases). V dropped 3 bases and J dropped 2 bases, with 11 bases sitting between them. Germline CDR1 SGHRS, CDR2 YFSETQ. The CDR3 loop spans 14 amino acids. The CDR3 sequence is CASSWGHENTEAFF. The CDR3 DNA is TGCGCCAGCAGCTGGGGACACGAAAACACTGAAGCTTTCTTT.

The chain uses TRBV4-1 and TRBJ1-2, with TRBD1 as a possible D gene (5 bases). V lost 0 bases to trimming and J lost 2 bases, with 16 bases between them. This CDR3 is built from 17 residues. Germline V gene sequence: CDR1 MGHRA, CDR2 YSYEKL. CDR3 in amino acids: CASSQDVLRGLNYGYTF. CDR3 coding DNA: TGCGCCAGCAGCCAAGATGTTTTAAGGGGTCTAAACTATGGCTACACCTTC.

In this sample, this clone turned up once. The chain employs TRBV6-5 and TRBJ1-1, with no clear D. The CDR3 loop spans 14 amino acids. Germline V gene lookup returns CDR1 MNHEY and CDR2 SVGAGI. The V gene lost 7 bases and the J gene lost 6 bases, with 18 bases spanning the gap. CDR3 region: CASKPPTLQAEAFF. The CDR3 region has the DNA TGTGCCAGCAAACCCCCAACACTTCAAGCTGAAGCTTTCTTT.

The chain links TRBV5-1 to TRBJ1-3, with 7 bases aligning to TRBD1. Unmatched junction bases numbered 4, after V lost 4 bases and J lost 0 bases. The CDR3 contains 15 residues. Germline CDR1 is SGHRS and CDR2 is YFSETQ. CDR3 DNA sequence: TGCGCCAGCAGCCGGAGACAGGGCTCTGGAAACACCATATATTTT. Translating gives CASSRRQGSGNTIYF.

This chain connects TRBV30 to TRBJ1-1; D is unclear. Germline loops: CDR1 GTSNPN, CDR2 SVGIG (reference sequence). Trimming removed 0 bases from V and 5 bases from J, with 19 bases in between. The CDR3 covers 16 residues. The CDR3 here is CAWSVIFWGEVTEAFF. CDR3 DNA: TGTGCCTGGAGTGTTATATTTTGGGGAGAGGTAACTGAAGCTTTCTTT.

The chain uses TRBV24-1 and TRBJ2-2; D may be TRBD1 (6 bases). The V end was cut by 9 bases, the J end by 6 bases, with 13 bases between. Germline CDR1 reads KGHDR; CDR2 reads SFDVKD. The CDR3 loop spans 13 amino acids. CDR3 nucleotide sequence: TGTGCCACCGGTAACAGGGCTGCCGGGGAGCTGTTTTTT. Residues: CATGNRAAGELFF.

The genes are TRBV2 and TRBJ2-3; 11 bases line up with TRBD2. The trim removed 6 bases at V and 3 bases at J, leaving 5 bases unmatched. Germline lookup yields CDR1 SNHLY and CDR2 FYNNEI. The length of the CDR3 is 15 residues. The chain's CDR3 is CASRVAGGPTDTQYF. CDR3 DNA: TGTGCCAGCAGGGTAGCGGGGGGGCCTACAGATACGCAGTATTTT.

The chain combines TRBV5-1 with TRBJ2-3; D remains unclear. Germline V CDR1 and CDR2: SGHRS, YFSETQ. The CDR3 extends over 14 amino acids. The V end was cut by 5 bases, the J end by 5 bases, with 15 bases between. DNA of the CDR3: TGCGCCAGCAGACCGGGTCCACAAGGAGATACGCAGTATTTT. Protein: CASRPGPQGDTQYF.

This chain links TRBV28 with TRBJ2-7; maybe TRBD2 (6 bases). Germline values: CDR1 MDHEN, CDR2 SYDVKM. CDR3 length equals 15 residues. The V gene lost 1 base and the J gene lost 4 bases, with 14 bases spanning the gap. CDR3 nucleotides: TGTGCCAGCAGTTTATCTGGTGTTGGGGGGTACGAGCAGTACTTC. Protein product: CASSLSGVGGYEQYF.

This chain uses TRBV11-2 with TRBJ2-7; D remains ambiguous. CDR1 is SGHAT and CDR2 is FQNNGV in the germline V gene. V was cut by 5 bases and J by 0 bases, with 11 bases left in between. This CDR3 is built from 14 residues. DNA for the CDR3: TGTGCCAGCAGCCCCCGACGGGTCTCCTACGAGCAGTACTTC. This translates into CASSPRRVSYEQYF.

The V call is TRBV19, the J call TRBJ1-2; TRBD1 matches 9 bases. Germline V CDR1 and CDR2: LNHDA, SQIVND (reference sequence). J gave up 5 bases and V 4 bases, and 17 bases lay outside the gene matches. This CDR3 is built from 18 residues. The CDR3 loop is CASSSRDRVLTVGYGYTF. The CDR3 bases are TGTGCCAGTAGTAGCCGGGACAGGGTCCTCACGGTAGGGTATGGCTACACCTTC.

The chain combines TRBV5-6 with TRBJ1-4; 9 bases are a match to TRBD1. Germline values: CDR1 SGHDT, CDR2 YYEEEE. The CDR3 totals 15 residues. Losses at the gene ends were 1 base for V and 8 bases for J; bases not matched to a gene: 6. CDR3 nucleotide sequence: TGTGCCAGCAGCTTGCCGACAGGGGGTAGAGAAAAACTGTTTTTT. Translating it yields CASSLPTGGREKLFF. Looking up the rest from reference TRBV5-6 and TRBJ1-4 gives the full variable domain: DAGVTQSPTHLIKTRGQQVTLRCSPKSGHDTVSWYQQALGQGPQFIFQYYEEEERQRGNFPDRFSGHQFPNYSSELNVNALLLGDSALYLCASSLPTGGREKLFFGSGTQLSVL.